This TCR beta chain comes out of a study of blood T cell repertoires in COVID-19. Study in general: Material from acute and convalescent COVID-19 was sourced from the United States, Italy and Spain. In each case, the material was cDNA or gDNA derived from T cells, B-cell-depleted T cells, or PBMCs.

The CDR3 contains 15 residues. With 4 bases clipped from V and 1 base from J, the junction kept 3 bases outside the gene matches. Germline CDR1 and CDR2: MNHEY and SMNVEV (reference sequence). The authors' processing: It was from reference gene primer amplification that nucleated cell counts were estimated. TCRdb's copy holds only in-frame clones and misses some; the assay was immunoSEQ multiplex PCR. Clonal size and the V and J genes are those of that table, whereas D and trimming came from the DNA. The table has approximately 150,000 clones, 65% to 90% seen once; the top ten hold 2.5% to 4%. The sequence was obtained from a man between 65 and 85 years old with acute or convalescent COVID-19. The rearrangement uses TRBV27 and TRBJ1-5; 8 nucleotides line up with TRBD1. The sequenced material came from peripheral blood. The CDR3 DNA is TGTGCCAGCAGTTCGGACAGGGTCAGCAATCAGCCCCAGCATTTT. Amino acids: CASSSDRVSNQPQHF.